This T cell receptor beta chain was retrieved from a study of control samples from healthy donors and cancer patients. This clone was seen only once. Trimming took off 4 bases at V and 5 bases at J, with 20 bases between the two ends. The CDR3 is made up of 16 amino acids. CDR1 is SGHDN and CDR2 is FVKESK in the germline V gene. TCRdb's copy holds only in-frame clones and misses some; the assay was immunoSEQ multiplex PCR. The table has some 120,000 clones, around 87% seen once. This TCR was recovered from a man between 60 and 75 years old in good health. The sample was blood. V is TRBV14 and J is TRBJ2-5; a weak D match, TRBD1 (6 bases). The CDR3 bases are TGTGCCAGCAGCCGTTCTTGGGGTCAAAGGGGGGAGACCCAGTACTTC. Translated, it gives CASSRSWGQRGETQYF.